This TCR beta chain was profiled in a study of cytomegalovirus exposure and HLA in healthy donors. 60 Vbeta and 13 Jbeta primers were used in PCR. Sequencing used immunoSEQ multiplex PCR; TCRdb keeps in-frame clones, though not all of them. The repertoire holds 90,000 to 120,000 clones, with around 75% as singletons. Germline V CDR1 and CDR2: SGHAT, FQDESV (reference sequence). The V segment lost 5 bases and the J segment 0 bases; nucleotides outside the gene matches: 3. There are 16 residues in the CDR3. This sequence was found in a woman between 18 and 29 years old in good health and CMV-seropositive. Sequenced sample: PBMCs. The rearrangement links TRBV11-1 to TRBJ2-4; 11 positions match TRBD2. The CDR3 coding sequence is TGTGCCAGCAGCCCGACTAGCGGGACAGCCAAAAACATTCAGTACTTC. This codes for CASSPTSGTAKNIQYF.